The entry that follows covers one TCR beta chain sequence. This sample stems from a study of blood T cell repertoires in COVID-19. Only in-frame clones appear in the TCRdb table, and some are missing; sequencing was by immunoSEQ multiplex PCR. This table holds hundreds of thousands of clones, over 70% found once. Germline V gene lookup returns CDR1 SGDLS and CDR2 YYNGEE. V lost 0 bases and J lost 5, with 11 bases in between. The CDR3 totals 14 residues. The specimen sequenced was peripheral blood. This sequence was found in a woman aged 45-59 years with COVID-19, enrolled during active disease. The chain is built from TRBV9 and TRBJ1-2; D not certain. In DNA, the CDR3 is TGTGCCAGCAGCGTAGACGGAGGAGGGTATGGCTACACCTTC. Residues: CASSVDGGGYGYTF. Full variable domain (rest looked up from reference TRBV9 and TRBJ1-2): DSGVTQTPKHLITATGQRVTLRCSPRSGDLSVYWYQQSLDQGLQFLIQYYNGEERAKGNILERFSAQQFPDLHSELNLSSLELGDSALYFCASSVDGGGYGYTFGSGTRLTVV.